A single sample is the source of the 28 T cell receptor beta chains below, sequenced in a study of control samples from healthy donors and cancer patients. Only in-frame clones appear in the TCRdb table, and some are missing; sequencing was by immunoSEQ multiplex PCR. The data show around 95,000 clones, with around 85% seen just once and 15% to 20% held by the top ten. Sequenced sample: blood. The origin of the receptors is a man aged 30-40 years in good health.

The chain carries TRBV19 and TRBJ1-4; TRBD1 matches at 8 bases. Germline V gene data show CDR1 as LNHDA and CDR2 as SQIVND (reference sequence). The CDR3 spans 16 residues. The J segment lost 6 bases and the V segment lost 5 bases, leaving 11 bases of the junction unmatched. Written as DNA, the CDR3 is TGTGCCAGTAGTGGGACGCGCAGGGGGCGATATGAAAAACTGTTTTTT. The encoded protein is CASSGTRRGRYEKLFF.

The chain has TRBV5-1 and TRBJ1-1; a possible D gene is TRBD1 (5 bases). The CDR3 length is 15 residues. Trimming left V 0 bases short and J 0 bases short, with 9 bases between. The germline V gene encodes CDR1 SGHRS and CDR2 YFSETQ. In DNA form, the CDR3 reads TGCGCCAGCAGCTTGGGTCCGGGGGTGAACACTGAAGCTTTCTTT. It codes for CASSLGPGVNTEAFF.

The chain carries TRBV12-3 or TRBV12-4 and TRBJ2-7, with D uncertain. The CDR3 is 12 amino acids. V lost 3 bases to trimming and J lost 4 bases, with 7 bases between them. Written as DNA, the CDR3 is TGTGCCAGCAGTTTGGCAGCTTACGAGCAGTACTTC. The encoded protein is CASSLAAYEQYF.

The genes are TRBV4-2 and TRBJ2-7; 8 nucleotides agree with TRBD1. The V gene's germline CDR1 is LGHNA and CDR2 YNFKEQ. The CDR3 is 14 amino acids. V was clipped by 4 bases and J by 5 bases; unmatched bases: 7. CDR3 nucleotide sequence: TGTGCCAGCAGCCTTTTGCAGGGGGCTAACGAGCAGTACTTC. Translation gives CASSLLQGANEQYF.

The chain links TRBV25-1 to TRBJ2-2; 9 bases agree with TRBD1. Per the germline V gene, CDR1 is MGHDK and CDR2 is SYGVNS. Losses at the gene ends were 6 bases for V and 5 bases for J; bases not matched to a gene: 13. CDR3 length: 17 residues. Here the CDR3 DNA reads TGTGCCAGCAGCCTAAATCCGGGACAGGGAAGGACCGGGGAGCTGTTTTTT. Protein product: CASSLNPGQGRTGELFF.

The chain recombines TRBV5-6 with TRBJ2-3; 7 nucleotides agree with TRBD2. Germline V gene sequence: CDR1 SGHDT, CDR2 YYEEEE. The CDR3 covers 17 residues. V lost 1 base to trimming and J lost 0 bases; unmatched junction nucleotides: 8. DNA for the CDR3: TGTGCCAGCAGCTTGAAGCGGGGACCCTCTAGCACAGATACGCAGTATTTT. Its translation is CASSLKRGPSSTDTQYF.

V is TRBV5-1 and J is TRBJ2-5; no clear D gene. Germline values: CDR1 SGHRS, CDR2 YFSETQ. CDR3 length: 13 amino acids. V was pared by 3 bases and J by 7 bases, with 13 bases between. The CDR3 DNA sequence: TGCGCCAGCAGCTCGGCCAACTCTGGGACCCAGTACTTC. It is translated as CASSSANSGTQYF.

V gene TRBV5-4 combines with J gene TRBJ2-7; the D is unclear. This CDR3 comprises 14 residues. V dropped 4 bases and J dropped 7 bases, with 18 bases sitting between them. Germline lookup yields CDR1 SGHNT and CDR2 YYREEE (reference sequence). CDR3 sequence reads: CASSPDTGRVEQYF. The CDR3 region has the DNA TGTGCCAGCAGCCCGGATACGGGTCGGGTGGAGCAGTACTTC.

The chain's CDR3 is CSGVTLTQETQYF. The CDR3 region has the DNA TGCAGCGGGGTCACCCTCACGCAGGAGACCCAGTACTTC. The chain couples TRBV29-1 to TRBJ2-5, with D uncertain. This CDR3 comprises 13 residues. Trimming stripped 7 bases from V and 5 bases from J, with 17 bases between. CDR1 and CDR2 (germline): SQVTM, ANQGSEA.

The CDR3: CASSSGFREQYF. For the CDR3, the DNA is TGTGCCAGCAGCTCAGGGTTTCGCGAGCAGTACTTC. The chain links TRBV13 to TRBJ2-7; D might be TRBD1 (5 bases). CDR1 is PRHDT and CDR2 is FYEKMQ in the germline V gene (reference sequence). V was trimmed by 4 bases and J by 6 bases, leaving 10 bases between them. The CDR3 extends over 12 amino acids.

The chain employs TRBV6-5 and TRBJ1-5, with D perhaps matching TRBD1 (6 bases). Germline values: CDR1 MNHEY, CDR2 SVGAGI. This CDR3 spans 14 amino acids. Between the trimmed V and J ends, which lost 0 bases and 7 bases, there was a span of 10 bases. CDR3 amino acids: CASSYSRGRQPQHF. The CDR3 DNA is TGTGCCAGCAGTTACTCTAGGGGGAGACAGCCCCAGCATTTT.

This clone came up once. The chain couples TRBV6-1 to TRBJ1-1; D ambiguous. V lost 0 bases and J lost 6, with 14 bases in between. This CDR3 spans 15 amino acids. Germline V CDR1 and CDR2: MNHNS, SASEGT. The CDR3 DNA is TGTGCCAGCAGTGAAGCGAGGTGGAGAGAGCCTGAAGCTTTCTTT. Protein: CASSEARWREPEAFF.

The CDR3, as DNA: TGTGCCAGCAGTTACCTAGGGTATAACTATGGCTACACCTTC. Translation: CASSYLGYNYGYTF. The chain carries TRBV6-5 and TRBJ1-2; no reliable D call. The germline V gene has CDR1 MNHEY and CDR2 SVGAGI. The CDR3 consists of 14 residues. The V end was cut by 2 bases, the J end by 1 base, with 8 bases between.

The V and J genes are TRBV9 and TRBJ2-3, with 11 bases lining up with TRBD1. The CDR3 covers 16 residues. Germline assignment: CDR1 SGDLS and CDR2 YYNGEE. V was pared by 1 base and J by 5 bases, with 6 bases of the junction left unmatched. CDR3 residues: CASSVLGQGAGDTQYF. CDR3 nucleotides: TGTGCCAGCAGCGTACTTGGACAGGGGGCAGGAGATACGCAGTATTTT. Together with reference TRBV9 and TRBJ2-3, the CDR3 gives the full variable domain: DSGVTQTPKHLITATGQRVTLRCSPRSGDLSVYWYQQSLDQGLQFLIQYYNGEERAKGNILERFSAQQFPDLHSELNLSSLELGDSALYFCASSVLGQGAGDTQYFGPGTRLTVL.

In this sample, this clone turned up once. This rearrangement joins TRBV3-1 (or the pseudogene TRBV3-2) to TRBJ1-5, with 7 bases aligning to TRBD1. Germline-derived CDR1 and CDR2 are LGHDT and YNNKEL (reference sequence). J lost 6 bases, V lost 5 bases, and 10 bases had no gene match. The CDR3 runs 15 residues. The CDR3 loop reads CASSDREALGQPQHF. Here the CDR3 DNA reads TGTGCCAGCAGCGACAGGGAGGCTTTAGGTCAGCCCCAGCATTTT.

The gene calls are TRBV6-6 and TRBJ1-5; 7 bases fit TRBD1. The CDR3 is 16 residues long. CDR1 and CDR2 (germline): MNHNY, SVGAGI (reference sequence). The ends lost 0 bases at V and 6 bases at J; junction bases unmatched: 8. The CDR3: CASSYSDRAVGQPQHF. In DNA form, the CDR3 reads TGTGCCAGCAGTTACTCCGACAGGGCGGTAGGTCAGCCCCAGCATTTT.

The chain carries TRBV9 and TRBJ1-1, with 8 nucleotides matching TRBD1. CDR3 size: 15 residues. Per the germline V gene, CDR1 is SGDLS and CDR2 is YYNGEE. The ends lost 4 bases at V and 0 bases at J; junction bases unmatched: 5. In DNA, the CDR3 is TGTGCCAGCAGCAACGACAGGGGACTGAACACTGAAGCTTTCTTT. Translation: CASSNDRGLNTEAFF.

This clone appeared many times. The chain combines TRBV2 with TRBJ2-7; no clear D. The V and J ends lost 10 bases and 3 bases respectively, with 19 bases between them. The germline V gene encodes CDR1 SNHLY and CDR2 FYNNEI. The CDR3 sequence is 14 residues long. The CDR3, as DNA: TGTGCCACTACCTTCGACACCAAAAGCTACGAGCAGTACTTC. It is translated as CATTFDTKSYEQYF.

The chain uses TRBV6-2 or TRBV6-3 and TRBJ2-5; possible D gene TRBD1, 6 bases. Trimming removed 5 bases at V and 2 bases at J, with 9 bases between. Per the germline V gene, CDR1 is MNHEY and CDR2 is SVGEGT. This CDR3 is 13 amino acids long. CDR3 nucleotides: TGTGCCAGCAGTCGTGGGACACAAGAGACCCAGTACTTC. Amino acid sequence: CASSRGTQETQYF.

The chain combines TRBV7-3 with TRBJ2-2; 8 nucleotides align to TRBD2. Germline trimming cut 4 bases from V and 4 bases from J; bases unmatched to any gene: 8. CDR3 size: 16 residues. CDR1 is SGHTA and CDR2 is FQGTGA in the germline V gene. Written as DNA, the CDR3 is TGTGCCAGCAGCTCCCCGGGGGGGCTTTTCACCGGGGAGCTGTTTTTT. Translated: CASSSPGGLFTGELFF.

Remarks on this clone: Other DNA sequences of this sample code for an identical CDR3. The V call is TRBV7-2, the J call TRBJ2-1; TRBD2 matches 7 bases. Germline V gene lookup returns CDR1 SGHTA and CDR2 FQGNSA. The CDR3 extends over 15 amino acids. Trimming took 1 base from V and 6 from J; bases not matched to a gene: 6. CDR3 amino acids: CASSLGPGGRNEQFF. CDR3 DNA sequence: TGTGCCAGCAGCTTAGGGCCGGGGGGTCGCAATGAGCAGTTCTTC.

The chain uses TRBV12-1 and TRBJ1-2. TRBV12-1 is deemed a pseudogene. The CDR3 sequence is 13 residues long. The CDR3 protein is CASSFAGPDGYTF. CDR3 in DNA: TGTGCCAGCAGCTTTGCAGGGCCCGACGGCTACACCTTC.

The sample holds a few counts of this clone. Other DNA sequences in the same sample also yield this CDR3. The genes are TRBV4-2 and TRBJ2-7; 8 positions match TRBD1. The germline CDR1 and CDR2 sequences are LGHNA and YNFKEQ. The ends lost 4 bases at V and 0 bases at J; junction bases unmatched: 5. CDR3 length equals 15 residues. The chain's CDR3 is CASSPRTGSSYEQYF. In DNA form, the CDR3 reads TGTGCCAGCAGCCCAAGGACAGGGAGCTCCTACGAGCAGTACTTC.

V gene TRBV5-4 combines with J gene TRBJ1-1; D gene uncertain. The CDR3 length is 14 residues. V was trimmed by 6 bases and J by 3 bases, leaving 15 bases between them. The V gene's germline CDR1 is SGHNT and CDR2 YYREEE (reference sequence). CDR3 nucleotides: TGTGCCAGCACCTGGGCAGCGAGAGACACTGAAGCTTTCTTT. Its translation is CASTWAARDTEAFF.

V usage is TRBV3-1 (or the pseudogene TRBV3-2) and J usage is TRBJ2-5; 14 bases are a match to TRBD2. Germline V gene sequence: CDR1 LGHDT, CDR2 YNNKEL (reference sequence). With V trimmed by 5 bases and J by 5 bases, 4 bases remained unmatched. The CDR3 covers 15 residues. This chain's CDR3 is CASSIRTSGGETQYF. As DNA, the CDR3 is TGTGCCAGCAGCATCCGGACTAGCGGGGGGGAGACCCAGTACTTC.

This clone has just a few counts. The rearrangement links TRBV20-1 to TRBJ2-6; D perhaps matches TRBD2 (5 bases). Trimming stripped 3 bases from V and 1 base from J, with 7 bases between. Germline V gene lookup returns CDR1 DFQATT and CDR2 SNEGSKA (reference sequence). The CDR3 is 14 residues long. The CDR3 here is CSASRGSGANVLTF. The CDR3, as DNA: TGCAGTGCTAGTCGGGGATCTGGGGCCAACGTCCTGACTTTC.

This chain connects TRBV12-5 to TRBJ2-2; 7 positions agree with TRBD1. Germline V gene data show CDR1 as LGHNT and CDR2 as FRNRAP. With 6 bases clipped from V and 6 bases from J, the junction kept 19 bases outside the gene matches. The CDR3 covers 18 residues. The CDR3 loop is CASGPPGQASRLSGELFF. CDR3 bases: TGTGCTAGTGGCCCACCTGGACAGGCATCTAGGTTATCCGGGGAGCTGTTTTTT.

This rearrangement joins TRBV10-3 to TRBJ2-1; D is unresolved. CDR1 is ENHRY and CDR2 is SYGVKD in the germline V gene. The length of the CDR3 is 13 residues. V was clipped by 3 bases and J by 5 bases, with 8 bases between them. CDR3 bases: TGTGCCATCAGTGACGGGCAGAACAATGAGCAGTTCTTC. This codes for CAISDGQNNEQFF.